Below are 32 T cell receptor beta chains sequenced from a single sample in a study of Ad26.COV2.S vaccination and SARS-CoV-2 variants. Documented treatment: around 19 received Ad26.COV2.S at low or high dose, single or two shots; several received placebo; per-sample allocation not given. Collection of the samples took place on day 63 after the first injection of vaccine or placebo. Clones were read by immunoSEQ multiplex PCR, and TCRdb kept only the in-frame ones, dropping some. The sample shows hundreds of thousands of clones, about 88% of them seen only once. The specimen was peripheral blood, collected in a trial of Ad26.COV2.S vaccine versus placebo. The receptor set was obtained from a person aged 18 to 65 who received the Ad26.COV2.S COVID-19 vaccine or a placebo.

This clone was found once. J is TRBJ1-3 and V is TRBV7-2; D uncertain. V lost 1 base and J lost 4, with 20 bases in between. Germline values: CDR1 SGHTA, CDR2 FQGNSA. The CDR3 is made up of 18 amino acids. Here the CDR3 reads CASSLVTNMLGMGNTIYF. Here the CDR3 DNA reads TGTGCCAGCAGCTTAGTTACGAACATGCTGGGGATGGGAAACACCATATATTTT.

V is TRBV6-6 and J is TRBJ2-7; D gene ambiguous. CDR1 is MNHNY and CDR2 is SVGAGI in the germline V gene (reference sequence). The CDR3 is made up of 11 amino acids. V lost 6 bases, J lost 2 bases, and 5 bases lay in between. CDR3 nucleotides: TGTGCCAGCAGGGCGACCTACGAGCAGTACTTC. Protein sequence: CASRATYEQYF.

The chain combines TRBV10-3 with TRBJ2-7; D is possibly TRBD1 (5 bases). CDR3 length: 14 amino acids. CDR1 and CDR2 (germline): ENHRY, SYGVKD. Between the trimmed V and J ends, which lost 3 bases and 2 bases, there was a span of 11 bases. The CDR3 loop reads CAISDMTDTYEQYF. The CDR3, as DNA: TGTGCCATCAGTGATATGACAGACACCTACGAGCAGTACTTC.

The CDR3 DNA reads as TGTGCCAGCAGCCCACAGGGGGGGGAAGAGACCCAGTACTTC. It is translated as CASSPQGGEETQYF. This chain links TRBV5-4 with TRBJ2-5, with D perhaps matching TRBD1 (8 bases). The germline V and J ends were trimmed by 4 bases and 3 bases, with 13 bases remaining between them. The CDR3 spans 14 residues. Germline CDR1 is SGHNT and CDR2 is YYREEE (reference sequence). The variable domain in full, completed from reference TRBV5-4 and TRBJ2-5, reads ETGVTQSPTHLIKTRGQQVTLRCSSQSGHNTVSWYQQALGQGPQFIFQYYREEENGRGNFPPRFSGLQFPNYSSELNVNALELDDSALYLCASSPQGGEETQYFGPGTRLLVL.

This clone turned up a few times. The genes are TRBV7-9 and TRBJ1-5; D might be TRBD1 (6 bases). Trimming pared 11 bases from V and 3 bases from J, leaving 14 bases between. Germline CDR1 and CDR2: SEHNR and FQNEAQ (reference sequence). The CDR3 totals 13 residues. CDR3 bases: TGTGCCCTTCGACAGGCTCCCAATCAGCCCCAGCATTTT. Its translation: CALRQAPNQPQHF.

The chain recombines TRBV28 with TRBJ2-5; 7 bases are shared with TRBD2. After removal of 4 bases from V and 2 bases from J, the junction contained 4 bases not matched to a gene. The CDR3 has 14 residues. CDR1 is MDHEN, CDR2 SYDVKM, per germline. CDR3: CASSSRERQETQYF. Here the CDR3 DNA reads TGTGCCAGCAGTTCGCGGGAGCGGCAAGAGACCCAGTACTTC.

The chain couples TRBV19 to TRBJ1-2; no definite D call. Germline V gene data show CDR1 as LNHDA and CDR2 as SQIVND (reference sequence). There are 14 residues in the CDR3. V shed 3 bases and J shed 5 bases, with 13 bases lying between them. CDR3 amino acids: CASSMGTQSYGYTF. DNA for the CDR3: TGTGCCAGTAGTATGGGCACACAGTCTTATGGCTACACCTTC. Looking up the rest from reference TRBV19 and TRBJ1-2 gives the full variable domain: DGGITQSPKYLFRKEGQNVTLSCEQNLNHDAMYWYRQDPGQGLRLIYYSQIVNDFQKGDIAEGYSVSREKKESFPLTVTSAQKNPTAFYLCASSMGTQSYGYTFGSGTRLTVV.

This rearrangement joins TRBV4-3 to TRBJ1-4; D might be TRBD1 (6 bases). The germline gives CDR1 LGHNA, CDR2 YSLEER. V lost 4 bases to trimming and J lost 8 bases, with 14 bases between them. The CDR3 is 14 residues long. The DNA of the CDR3 is TGCGCCAGCAGCCCCCGGGGGGCTTACGAAAAACTGTTTTTT. This sequence encodes CASSPRGAYEKLFF.

This rearrangement joins TRBV10-2 to TRBJ1-3; tentative D call: TRBD1 (6 bases). The CDR3 spans 14 residues. CDR1 and CDR2 from the germline V gene are WSHSY and SAAADI. V was pared by 8 bases and J by 4 bases, with 15 bases between. This CDR3 is CASSRGTEGNTIYF. CDR3 in DNA: TGCGCCAGCTCCAGGGGTACGGAGGGAAACACCATATATTTT.

This clone has just one count. In DNA, the CDR3 is TGTGCCAGCAGCTTAGAACAGATAAACACCGGGGAGCTGTTTTTT. It translates to CASSLEQINTGELFF. The chain is built from TRBV11-2 and TRBJ2-2; no firm D call. V was pared by 0 bases and J by 2 bases, with 7 bases between. CDR1 is SGHAT and CDR2 is FQNNGV in the germline V gene. This CDR3 contains 15 residues. Supplemented by reference TRBV11-2 and TRBJ2-2, the full variable domain reads EAGVAQSPRYKIIEKRQSVAFWCNPISGHATLYWYQQILGQGPKLLIQFQNNGVVDDSQLPKDRFSAERLKGVDSTLKIQPAKLEDSAVYLCASSLEQINTGELFFGEGSRLTVL.

The chain recombines TRBV10-3 with TRBJ2-2, with 16 nucleotides matching TRBD2. The V and J ends lost 6 bases and 6 bases, in that order; junction bases with no gene match: 16. The CDR3 sequence is 20 residues long. Germline V CDR1 and CDR2: ENHRY, SYGVKD. Here the CDR3 reads CAIRKPGLAGGPVLAGELFF. The CDR3, as DNA: TGTGCCATCAGGAAACCGGGACTAGCGGGGGGGCCAGTTCTCGCCGGGGAGCTGTTTTTT.

The V gene is TRBV6-5, the J gene TRBJ1-2, with D possibly TRBD1 on 6 matching bases. The germline CDR1 and CDR2 sequences are MNHEY and SVGAGI. Trimming stripped 11 bases from V and 0 bases from J, with 19 bases between. This CDR3 spans 15 amino acids. This chain's CDR3 is CASRAPGVANYGYTF. CDR3 bases: TGTGCCTCCAGAGCCCCAGGGGTAGCTAACTATGGCTACACCTTC.

V gene TRBV7-9 combines with J gene TRBJ1-5; no firm D call. CDR3 length equals 15 residues. V lost 5 bases to trimming and J lost 4 bases, with 15 bases between them. Germline lookup yields CDR1 SEHNR and CDR2 FQNEAQ (reference sequence). The CDR3 here is CASSADTESNQPQHF. In DNA form, the CDR3 reads TGTGCCAGCAGCGCTGACACGGAGTCTAATCAGCCCCAGCATTTT.

V and J are TRBV28 and TRBJ2-2; 7 bases align to TRBD1. The CDR3 is 17 residues long. V lost 1 base and J lost 7; bases outside the gene matches: 12. CDR1 is MDHEN, CDR2 SYDVKM, per germline. DNA for the CDR3: TGTGCCAGCAGTTTATCCACAGGGGTTTCCCGGGGCGGGGAGCTGTTTTTT. This sequence encodes CASSLSTGVSRGGELFF.

This clone was observed once. The V call is TRBV7-2, the J call TRBJ2-5; the D is unclear. The CDR3 has 14 amino acids. Germline CDR1 reads SGHTA; CDR2 reads FQGNSA. Trimming removed 4 bases from V and 4 bases from J, with 13 bases in between. The CDR3 region is CASSYDPTSETQYF. The CDR3 DNA reads TGTGCCAGCAGCTATGACCCCACTTCAGAGACCCAGTACTTC.

This chain connects TRBV3-1 (or the pseudogene TRBV3-2) to TRBJ2-6; 9 bases map to TRBD1. Trimming removed 4 bases from V and 2 bases from J; junction bases left unmatched: 9. CDR3 length equals 18 residues. Germline V gene lookup returns CDR1 LGHDT and CDR2 YNNKEL (reference sequence). The CDR3 sequence is CASSPVPGQGAGANVLTF. The DNA of the CDR3 is TGTGCCAGCAGCCCCGTCCCGGGACAGGGAGCTGGGGCCAACGTCCTGACTTTC.

This chain links TRBV7-2 with TRBJ1-5; maybe TRBD1 (6 bases). Trimming took off 1 base at V and 5 bases at J, with 9 bases between the two ends. Germline V gene data show CDR1 as SGHTA and CDR2 as FQGNSA. This CDR3 is 14 amino acids long. This CDR3 is CASSLDRDYQPQHF. The CDR3 DNA reads TGTGCCAGCAGCTTAGACAGGGATTATCAGCCCCAGCATTTT.

V gene TRBV28 combines with J gene TRBJ2-7; 12 bases fit TRBD2. Germline V gives CDR1 MDHEN, CDR2 SYDVKM. The V gene end was trimmed by 5 bases and the J gene end by 3 bases; junction bases not matched to a gene: 5. This CDR3 is 15 amino acids long. CDR3 coding DNA: TGTGCCAGCAGTCTAAGACTAGCGGGAGTCTACGAGCAGTACTTC. Protein product: CASSLRLAGVYEQYF.

The rearrangement joins TRBV7-9 to TRBJ1-1; perhaps TRBD1 as D (5 bases). The CDR3 runs to 15 residues. V was pared by 1 base and J by 0 bases, with 9 bases between. Germline CDR1 SEHNR, CDR2 FQNEAQ (reference sequence). In DNA, the CDR3 is TGTGCCAGCAGCTTAGTTGACAGACTGAACACTGAAGCTTTCTTT. Translation: CASSLVDRLNTEAFF.

This chain joins TRBV9 and TRBJ1-1; possible D gene TRBD1, 5 bases. The CDR3 contains 14 residues. Germline V CDR1 and CDR2: SGDLS, YYNGEE. Between the trimmed V and J ends, which lost 3 bases and 5 bases, there was a span of 14 bases. In DNA, the CDR3 is TGTGCCAGCAGCGGGGGCTCCAGAGGAACTGAAGCTTTCTTT. It yields the protein CASSGGSRGTEAFF.

This sequence joins TRBV7-8 and TRBJ2-1; TRBD2 matches 7 bases. J gave up 3 bases and V 0 bases, and 2 bases lay outside the gene matches. This CDR3 has 15 amino acids. Germline V CDR1 and CDR2: SGHVS, FQNEAQ. The CDR3 here is CASSLAGGFYNEQFF. CDR3 sequence (DNA): TGTGCCAGCAGCTTAGCGGGAGGGTTCTACAATGAGCAGTTCTTC.

This clone was seen once. CDR3 residues: CASSLSPTYGAPSGNTIYF. The DNA for the CDR3 is TGTGCCAGCAGTTTATCCCCCACTTATGGTGCCCCCTCTGGAAACACCATATATTTT. The genes are TRBV28 and TRBJ1-3; no clear D. CDR1 and CDR2 (germline): MDHEN, SYDVKM. V dropped 1 base and J dropped 0 bases, with 19 bases sitting between them. CDR3 length: 19 residues.

The V gene is TRBV23-1, the J gene TRBJ1-5; no clear D. TRBV23-1 is filed as an ORF, its function uncertain. This CDR3 spans 16 amino acids. V was trimmed by 7 bases and J by 3 bases, leaving 19 bases between them. CDR3 residues: CASTPSRTGDNQPQHF. The CDR3 DNA reads as TGCGCCAGCACCCCAAGCCGGACGGGCGACAATCAGCCCCAGCATTTT.

The chain couples TRBV7-3 to TRBJ2-3, with a tentative D call TRBD2 (5 bases). The germline V and J ends were trimmed by 2 bases and 0 bases, with 18 bases remaining between them. The CDR3 has 18 amino acids. Germline CDR1 reads SGHTA; CDR2 reads FQGTGA. The CDR3 coding sequence is TGTGCCAGCAGCTTATATCCCCCTAGTAGCGTTAGCACAGATACGCAGTATTTT. This encodes CASSLYPPSSVSTDTQYF.

About this clone: The sample has other DNA sequences that encode this CDR3 too. V is TRBV19 and J is TRBJ1-1, with D maybe TRBD1 (5 bases). Germline CDR1 LNHDA, CDR2 SQIVND (reference sequence). The length of the CDR3 is 13 residues. Trimming removed 2 bases from V and 3 bases from J, with 7 bases in between. CDR3 nucleotides: TGTGCCAGTAGTATACTGGGGGACACTGAAGCTTTCTTT. Translated: CASSILGDTEAFF.

V and J are TRBV10-3 and TRBJ2-3; 9 bases line up with TRBD2. CDR1 and CDR2 from the germline V gene are ENHRY and SYGVKD. This CDR3 contains 16 residues. J gave up 3 bases and V 2 bases, and 6 bases lay outside the gene matches. The CDR3 bases are TGTGCCATCAGTGAGGCCCAAGGACTAGCGACAGATACGCAGTATTTT. It translates to CAISEAQGLATDTQYF.

CDR3 protein: CASSLGRQNTEAFF. The CDR3 nucleotides read TGCGCCAGCAGCCTAGGACGACAGAACACTGAAGCTTTCTTT. The J gene is TRBJ1-1, the V gene TRBV4-1; D remains ambiguous. CDR1 is MGHRA and CDR2 is YSYEKL in the germline V gene. The length of the CDR3 is 14 residues. Trimming shortened V by 4 bases and J by 1 base, and 10 bases separated the two germline ends.

This clone was observed a few times. The J gene is TRBJ2-7, the V gene TRBV18; possibly TRBD2 for D (5 bases). Germline V lookup: CDR1 KGHSH, CDR2 LQKENI. With 6 bases removed from V and 3 bases from J, the gap between germline ends came to 12 bases. The CDR3 is 13 residues long. CDR3 residues: CASSLGEHYEQYF. DNA of the CDR3: TGTGCCAGCTCCCTGGGAGAGCACTACGAGCAGTACTTC. The variable domain in full, completed from reference TRBV18 and TRBJ2-7, reads NAGVMQNPRHLVRRRGQEARLRCSPMKGHSHVYWYRQLPEEGLKFMVYLQKENIIDESGMPKERFSAEFPKEGPSILRIQQVVRGDSAAYFCASSLGEHYEQYFGPGTRLTVT.

V is TRBV7-9 and J is TRBJ1-1, with D perhaps matching TRBD1 (5 bases). CDR3 size: 14 residues. Germline-derived CDR1 and CDR2 are SEHNR and FQNEAQ (reference sequence). Trimming stripped 1 base from V and 4 bases from J, with 10 bases between. In DNA, the CDR3 is TGTGCCAGCAGCTTAGACTGGAGGGGCACTGAAGCTTTCTTT. Its protein product is CASSLDWRGTEAFF.

The rearrangement joins TRBV27 to TRBJ2-3; tentative D call: TRBD1 (6 bases). The CDR3 is 16 residues long. The V gene lost 6 bases and the J gene lost 5 bases, with 21 bases spanning the gap. CDR1 is MNHEY, CDR2 SMNVEV, per germline (reference sequence). The CDR3 loop is CASRPPGWGQGDTQYF. The DNA for the CDR3 is TGTGCCAGCAGACCACCCGGGTGGGGGCAAGGAGATACGCAGTATTTT.

V is TRBV15 and J is TRBJ1-5; D is unclear. This CDR3 is 15 amino acids long. Germline assignment: CDR1 LNHNV and CDR2 YYDKDF (reference sequence). Trimming stripped 1 base from V and 0 bases from J, with 7 bases between. The CDR3 reads CATSRGHYSNQPQHF. DNA for the CDR3: TGTGCCACCAGCAGAGGTCACTATAGCAATCAGCCCCAGCATTTT.

This clone was recorded once. The V gene is TRBV28, the J gene TRBJ2-1; 8 nucleotides agree with TRBD1. V shed 9 bases and J 6 bases; nucleotides not matched to a gene: 1. The V gene's germline CDR1 is MDHEN and CDR2 SYDVKM. The CDR3 extends over 11 amino acids. The CDR3 bases are TGTGCCAGTGGGACAGGCAATGAGCAGTTCTTC. It specifies CASGTGNEQFF.